Below, 2 T cell receptor beta chains from the same sample are listed, as sequenced in a study of CD4 T cells in relation to SARS-CoV-2 and coronaviruses. Sequencing used immunoSEQ multiplex PCR; TCRdb keeps in-frame clones, though not all of them. The sample contains 13,000 or so clones, roughly 65% of which appear only once. Unexposed donor CD4+ T cells date from about 2011-2019, before the COVID-19 pandemic. The cells were cultured for about ten days before CD4+ T cells were isolated. Their target antigens are unknown. Sequences were obtained from CD4+ T cells from PBMCs, cultured in vitro. These TCRs come from a human donor in good health.

The chain recombines TRBV29-1 with TRBJ2-5; 9 nucleotides line up with TRBD2. The CDR3 has 15 amino acids. Germline V gives CDR1 SQVTM, CDR2 ANQGSEA. V lost 4 bases and J lost 1; bases outside the gene matches: 7. CDR3 bases: TGCAGCGTTGGTCATTCTAGCGGGATCCAAGAGACCCAGTACTTC. This gives the protein CSVGHSSGIQETQYF.

The genes are TRBV5-1 and TRBJ2-5, with D tentatively TRBD1 (5 bases). Germline CDR1 and CDR2: SGHRS and YFSETQ. V shed 0 bases and J shed 2 bases, with 11 bases lying between them. The CDR3 extends over 15 amino acids. The CDR3 is CASSLDGALQETQYF. The CDR3 coding sequence is TGCGCCAGCAGCTTGGATGGGGCGCTTCAAGAGACCCAGTACTTC. The full variable domain, completed using reference TRBV5-1 and TRBJ2-5, is KAGVTQTPRYLIKTRGQQVTLSCSPISGHRSVSWYQQTPGQGLQFLFEYFSETQRNKGNFPGRFSGRQFSNSRSEMNVSTLELGDSALYLCASSLDGALQETQYFGPGTRLLVL.